The present TCR beta chain was sequenced within a study of blood T cell repertoires in COVID-19. On the study more broadly: Samples came from the United States, Italy and Spain, spanning acute and convalescent COVID-19. PBMCs, B-cell-depleted T cells, or T cells provided the cDNA or gDNA that made up the material.

This clone was found a few times. This CDR3 is built from 14 residues. CDR1 is SGHTA, CDR2 FQGNSA, per germline. Trimming pared 3 bases from V and 8 bases from J, leaving 11 bases between. Original analysis: For nucleated cells, counts were estimated from reference gene primer amplification. Clones were sequenced by immunoSEQ multiplex PCR, and TCRdb holds only the in-frame ones, with some missing. V and J calls and clone size follow that table, whereas D and trimming were derived from the DNA. The sample shows about 440,000 clones, around 89% of them seen only once. It was during active infection that Seattle patients were enrolled and then longitudinally followed.

V usage is TRBV7-2 and J usage is TRBJ1-6, with D uncertain. The source is a woman between 50 and 59 years old with COVID-19, enrolled during active disease. The sequencing sample was made of peripheral blood. In DNA, the CDR3 is TGTGCCAGCAGCTTGGCACAGTTGGATTCACCCCTCCACTTT. It yields the protein CASSLAQLDSPLHF.